Following are 31 T cell receptor beta chains from one sample sequenced in a study of cytomegalovirus exposure and HLA in healthy donors (dated 2017 in TCRdb). Receptors were amplified or captured by the immunoSEQ multiplex PCR assay. A mixture of 60 forward primers for TCR Vbeta segments and 13 reverse primers for TCR Jbeta segments was used in the multiplex PCR. The table was pulled from immuneACCESS by TCRdb, which kept in-frame rearrangements only. Such tables lose some clones; where checked, under half of the loss comes from unresolved V genes, and the rest has no known cause. For this sample, the table gives 55,000 to 80,000 clones. The top ten clonotypes cover around 2.5% of the sample. The source material was PBMCs. Receptors originate from a man between 35 and 55 years old in good health and CMV-seronegative.

The CDR3 coding sequence is TGTGCCAGTACCCCCCTTGCGGCCGAAGTCAACACTGAAGCTTTCTTT. Translation gives CASTPLAAEVNTEAFF. The chain links TRBV19 to TRBJ1-1; D is uncertain. Trimming left V 7 bases short and J 2 bases short, with 20 bases between. CDR1 LNHDA and CDR2 SQIVND come from the germline V gene (reference sequence). This CDR3 region has 16 residues.

The gene calls are TRBV19 and TRBJ1-1; 8 bases are a match to TRBD1. The germline V gene has CDR1 LNHDA and CDR2 SQIVND (reference sequence). The CDR3 extends over 15 amino acids. Unmatched junction bases numbered 5, after V lost 5 bases and J lost 0 bases. CDR3 coding DNA: TGTGCCAGTAGTTCCTGGACAGGGCTGAACACTGAAGCTTTCTTT. Translation: CASSSWTGLNTEAFF.

The gene calls are TRBV28 and TRBJ1-2; 9 positions match TRBD1. The length of the CDR3 is 15 residues. Per the germline V gene, CDR1 is MDHEN and CDR2 is SYDVKM. After removal of 3 bases from V and 2 bases from J, the junction contained 4 bases not matched to a gene. This chain's CDR3 is CASSFGDRANYGYTF. The CDR3 bases are TGTGCCAGCAGTTTCGGGGACAGGGCGAACTATGGCTACACCTTC.

The chain has TRBV6-5 and TRBJ2-7; TRBD1 matches 7 bases. Germline trimming cut 5 bases from V and 7 bases from J; bases unmatched to any gene: 8. CDR1 and CDR2 (germline): MNHEY, SVGAGI. The CDR3 contains 13 residues. The CDR3 nucleotides read TGTGCCAGCAGTGATGGGACAGTTCGGGAGCAGTACTTC. This codes for CASSDGTVREQYF.

This chain connects TRBV27 to TRBJ2-7; D is unresolved. CDR3 size: 17 residues. Germline V lookup: CDR1 MNHEY, CDR2 SMNVEV (reference sequence). Trimming left V 3 bases short and J 5 bases short, with 23 bases between. DNA for the CDR3: TGTGCCAGCAGTTTGTATTGGAGACCCAACCGGGTAAACGAGCAGTACTTC. Its translation: CASSLYWRPNRVNEQYF.

The rearrangement links TRBV27 to TRBJ2-7; D might be TRBD2 (5 bases). The CDR3 extends over 15 amino acids. Trimming removed 2 bases at V and 4 bases at J, with 15 bases between. Germline values: CDR1 MNHEY, CDR2 SMNVEV (reference sequence). CDR3 sequence (DNA): TGTGCCAGCAGTTTACAGCCGGGTGGCGGGTACGAGCAGTACTTC. Its translation: CASSLQPGGGYEQYF.

The gene calls are TRBV2 and TRBJ1-5; TRBD1 agrees at 7 bases. The J segment lost 11 bases and the V segment lost 6 bases, leaving 22 bases of the junction unmatched. This CDR3 contains 17 residues. Germline V gives CDR1 SNHLY, CDR2 FYNNEI. CDR3 protein: CASSSTFQTGPLGAQHF. The CDR3 nucleotides are TGTGCCAGCAGCTCCACCTTTCAGACAGGGCCCCTTGGAGCCCAGCATTTT.

The chain has TRBV6-6 and TRBJ2-1; 9 nucleotides match TRBD1. Germline V gene sequence: CDR1 MNHNY, CDR2 SVGAGI (reference sequence). CDR3 length: 12 residues. CDR3 in amino acids: CTTGGNYNEQFF. DNA for the CDR3: TGTACGACAGGGGGGAACTACAATGAGCAGTTCTTC.

The rearrangement links TRBV30 to TRBJ1-5, with D tentatively TRBD1 (6 bases). The CDR3 has 16 residues. Trimming took off 3 bases at V and 2 bases at J, with 17 bases between the two ends. CDR1 and CDR2 (germline): GTSNPN, SVGIG (reference sequence). The CDR3 nucleotides are TGTGCCTGGAGGGTTGGGGGCGCGGAAGGCAATCAGCCCCAGCATTTT. It encodes CAWRVGGAEGNQPQHF.

The chain has TRBV27 and TRBJ2-5; TRBD1 agrees at 9 bases. The CDR3 loop spans 15 amino acids. The V gene's germline CDR1 is MNHEY and CDR2 SMNVEV (reference sequence). Trimming took 8 bases from V and 2 from J; bases not matched to a gene: 9. CDR3 sequence: CASAQDRGFQETQYF. The CDR3 nucleotides are TGTGCCAGCGCCCAGGACAGGGGATTTCAAGAGACCCAGTACTTC.

V is TRBV19 and J is TRBJ1-2; unclear D gene. CDR1 and CDR2 (germline): LNHDA, SQIVND (reference sequence). This CDR3 is 14 amino acids long. With 7 bases removed from V and 3 bases from J, the gap between germline ends came to 15 bases. In nucleotides, the CDR3 is TGTGCCAGTATTGATGGCGGACTCGACTATGGCTACACCTTC. Its translation is CASIDGGLDYGYTF.

The chain employs TRBV6-1 and TRBJ1-2; D is perhaps TRBD1 (6 bases). Trimming cost V 4 bases and J 6 bases, with 12 bases left between them. The CDR3 runs 13 residues. Germline CDR1 and CDR2: MNHNS and SASEGT. CDR3 sequence: CASSVIPGDGYTF. CDR3 in DNA: TGTGCCAGCAGTGTCATACCAGGGGATGGCTACACCTTC.

The chain is built from TRBV6-5 and TRBJ2-5; 7 bases are a match to TRBD2. The J call is in doubt because the DNA end fits TRBJ2-7 better. The V gene's germline CDR1 is MNHEY and CDR2 SVGAGI. The CDR3 has 14 amino acids. The CDR3: CASSYVQRGYEQYF. The CDR3 nucleotides read TGTGCCAGCAGTTACGTTCAGCGGGGTTACGAGCAGTACTTC.

The J gene is TRBJ2-5, the V gene TRBV7-2, with D tentatively TRBD1 (6 bases). V was trimmed by 1 base and J by 7 bases, leaving 16 bases between them. This CDR3 is built from 15 residues. Germline-derived CDR1 and CDR2 are SGHTA and FQGNSA. CDR3 region: CASSLEKQGYGTQYF. CDR3 DNA: TGTGCCAGCAGCTTAGAGAAACAGGGCTACGGGACCCAGTACTTC.

V gene TRBV7-3 combines with J gene TRBJ1-2; 9 nucleotides line up with TRBD1. The ends lost 5 bases at V and 10 bases at J; junction bases unmatched: 11. The length of the CDR3 is 14 residues. Germline loops: CDR1 SGHTA, CDR2 FQGTGA. The CDR3 coding sequence is TGTGCCAGCAGCCTCACGACCGGGACAGGGAACTACACCTTC. As protein: CASSLTTGTGNYTF.

The chain combines TRBV28 with TRBJ2-3; the D gene is possibly TRBD1 (6 bases). The CDR3 is made up of 18 amino acids. V shed 1 base and J shed 3 bases, with 20 bases lying between them. Germline lookup yields CDR1 MDHEN and CDR2 SYDVKM. The DNA of the CDR3 is TGTGCCAGCAGTTTATTCTTACAGGGAATTTTGGAGACAGATACGCAGTATTTT. Translating it yields CASSLFLQGILETDTQYF.

The chain carries TRBV7-2 and TRBJ2-7, with D tentatively TRBD1 (6 bases). This CDR3 is built from 14 residues. Trimming took off 4 bases at V and 6 bases at J, with 16 bases between the two ends. Germline V gives CDR1 SGHTA, CDR2 FQGNSA. CDR3 protein: CASSSLSGVSEQYF. In DNA form, the CDR3 reads TGTGCCAGCAGCTCACTATCAGGGGTTTCCGAGCAGTACTTC.

The chain uses TRBV9 and TRBJ1-2; 7 bases are a match to TRBD1. Germline values: CDR1 SGDLS, CDR2 YYNGEE. The CDR3 is 14 amino acids. The V gene end was trimmed by 3 bases and the J gene end by 7 bases; junction bases not matched to a gene: 9. For the CDR3, the DNA is TGTGCCAGCAGCGCCTTACAGGGGAGAGGTGGCTACACCTTC. It encodes CASSALQGRGGYTF.

The rearrangement joins TRBV13 to TRBJ2-1, with 10 bases identical to TRBD2. CDR1 and CDR2 (germline): PRHDT, FYEKMQ (reference sequence). Trimming removed 3 bases from V and 8 bases from J; junction bases left unmatched: 7. This CDR3 is 15 amino acids long. CDR3 region: CASSFKRGGRDEQFF. Written as DNA, the CDR3 is TGTGCCAGCAGCTTCAAGCGGGGGGGCAGAGATGAGCAGTTCTTC.

The chain carries TRBV19 and TRBJ2-5, with unresolved D. Germline lookup yields CDR1 LNHDA and CDR2 SQIVND (reference sequence). Trimming left V 2 bases short and J 2 bases short, with 9 bases between. This CDR3 is built from 14 residues. The CDR3 loop reads CASSIQVNQETQYF. In nucleotides, the CDR3 is TGTGCCAGTAGTATACAGGTTAATCAAGAGACCCAGTACTTC.

In DNA, the CDR3 is TGTGCCAGCGGGACAGCCTATAATTCACCCCTCCACTTT. Its translation: CASGTAYNSPLHF. The rearrangement uses TRBV19 and TRBJ1-6; 7 bases fit TRBD1. The CDR3 is 13 residues long. Germline V gene lookup returns CDR1 LNHDA and CDR2 SQIVND (reference sequence). The V segment lost 9 bases and the J segment 2 bases; nucleotides outside the gene matches: 1.

The chain is built from TRBV4-1 and TRBJ2-7; 7 bases line up with TRBD2. The CDR3 consists of 15 residues. The trim removed 1 base at V and 3 bases at J, leaving 6 bases unmatched. Germline V gives CDR1 MGHRA, CDR2 YSYEKL. The CDR3 region is CASSQGASGNYEQYF. For the CDR3, the DNA is TGCGCCAGCAGCCAAGGAGCTAGCGGCAACTACGAGCAGTACTTC.

This chain uses TRBV25-1 with TRBJ2-3; TRBD1 matches 7 bases. From germline, CDR1 is MGHDK and CDR2 SYGVNS. CDR3 length equals 14 residues. The ends lost 4 bases at V and 4 bases at J; junction bases unmatched: 5. The CDR3 reads CASSVGTAADTQYF. The CDR3 DNA reads TGTGCCAGCAGTGTCGGGACAGCAGCAGATACGCAGTATTTT.

Written as DNA, the CDR3 is TGTGCCTGGAGTGTAGGACTGATCACAGATACGCAGTATTTT. Residues: CAWSVGLITDTQYF. V and J are TRBV30 and TRBJ2-3; D may be TRBD2 (5 bases). The CDR3 contains 14 residues. CDR1 is GTSNPN, CDR2 SVGIG, per germline (reference sequence). Trimming removed 0 bases at V and 2 bases at J, with 9 bases between.

The chain couples TRBV6-5 to TRBJ2-2; no clear D gene. From germline, CDR1 is MNHEY and CDR2 SVGAGI. V lost 6 bases to trimming and J lost 6 bases, with 8 bases between them. The CDR3 covers 12 residues. DNA of the CDR3: TGTGCCAGCAGGAGGTGGGCCGGGGAGCTGTTTTTT. Translated, it gives CASRRWAGELFF.

V is TRBV9 and J is TRBJ2-3; 11 bases are shared with TRBD2. Trimming cost V 3 bases and J 7 bases; bases outside gene matches: 10. This CDR3 spans 16 amino acids. The germline V gene encodes CDR1 SGDLS and CDR2 YYNGEE. The CDR3 spells CASSATSSGGIHTQYF. The CDR3 nucleotides read TGTGCCAGCAGCGCCACCTCTAGCGGGGGGATTCATACGCAGTATTTT.

The CDR3 DNA is TGTGCCAGCAGTCGTCAGGGGGATGGCTACACCTTC. Translating gives CASSRQGDGYTF. The chain joins TRBV6-6 to TRBJ1-2; TRBD1 matches 7 bases. The germline V gene encodes CDR1 MNHNY and CDR2 SVGAGI (reference sequence). CDR3 size: 12 residues. The V gene end was trimmed by 5 bases and the J gene end by 6 bases; junction bases not matched to a gene: 3.

The chain employs TRBV7-2 and TRBJ2-7; a weak D match, TRBD2 (6 bases). Per the germline V gene, CDR1 is SGHTA and CDR2 is FQGNSA. CDR3 length equals 11 residues. The V and J ends lost 7 bases and 7 bases respectively, with 11 bases between them. The CDR3 reads CASTISGEQYF. DNA for the CDR3: TGTGCCAGCACCATCAGCGGGGAGCAGTACTTC. Full variable domain (missing parts from reference TRBV7-2 and TRBJ2-7): GAGVSQSPSNKVTEKGKDVELRCDPISGHTALYWYRQSLGQGLEFLIYFQGNSAPDKSGLPSDRFSAERTGGSVSTLTIQRTQQEDSAVYLCASTISGEQYFGPGTRLTVT.

V gene TRBV5-1 combines with J gene TRBJ2-3, with 13 positions matching TRBD2. The CDR3 sequence is 18 residues long. J gave up 0 bases and V 4 bases, and 8 bases lay outside the gene matches. Germline V gene lookup returns CDR1 SGHRS and CDR2 YFSETQ. CDR3: CASSGGTSGKYSTDTQYF. The CDR3 bases are TGCGCCAGCAGCGGAGGGACTAGCGGGAAATACAGCACAGATACGCAGTATTTT. Filled out from reference TRBV5-1 and TRBJ2-3, the complete variable domain reads KAGVTQTPRYLIKTRGQQVTLSCSPISGHRSVSWYQQTPGQGLQFLFEYFSETQRNKGNFPGRFSGRQFSNSRSEMNVSTLELGDSALYLCASSGGTSGKYSTDTQYFGPGTRLTVL.

The V gene is TRBV7-9, the J gene TRBJ1-1; 7 nucleotides line up with TRBD1. The V segment lost 5 bases and the J segment 2 bases; nucleotides outside the gene matches: 8. The CDR3 contains 15 residues. Germline-derived CDR1 and CDR2 are SEHNR and FQNEAQ (reference sequence). For the CDR3, the DNA is TGTGCCAGCAGCAGTCGACAGGGTGACAACACTGAAGCTTTCTTT. This gives the protein CASSSRQGDNTEAFF.

The chain recombines TRBV28 with TRBJ2-6; 10 nucleotides line up with TRBD1. J gave up 0 bases and V 5 bases, and 4 bases lay outside the gene matches. Germline V lookup: CDR1 MDHEN, CDR2 SYDVKM. CDR3 length: 17 amino acids. The CDR3 loop is CASSRQGAVSGANVLTF. CDR3 sequence (DNA): TGTGCCAGCAGTAGACAGGGGGCAGTCTCTGGGGCCAACGTCCTGACTTTC.